The sequence of this T cell receptor beta chain was determined in a study of cytomegalovirus exposure and HLA in healthy donors. Whole-study results and caveats: Across donors, sequencing depth was assumed by presence/absence analyses to be roughly uniform. TCR beta chain V- and J-gene trimming was linked, in a later analysis, to a missense variant in DCLRE1C.

Remarks on this clone: Its matching antigen is unknown. The sample holds other DNA sequences that translate to the same CDR3.

The PCR ran on 60 Vbeta and 13 Jbeta primers. This table comes from immunoSEQ multiplex PCR, and its TCRdb copy is limited to in-frame clones, with some not included. This sample has about 150,000 clones, with roughly 70% found just once. The sample was PBMCs. The clonotype originates from a man aged 25-40 years in good health and CMV-seropositive.

In nucleotides, the CDR3 is TGTGCCAGCAGCTTATCTACGGATACGCAGTATTTT. Its translation is CASSLSTDTQYF. V usage is TRBV11-2 and J usage is TRBJ2-3; D is unresolved. Per the germline V gene, CDR1 is SGHAT and CDR2 is FQNNGV. CDR3 size: 12 residues. V shed 2 bases and J shed 6 bases, with 6 bases lying between them.